This T cell receptor (beta chain) was captured in a study of shared clonotypes between healthy human individuals (dated by TCRdb to the early 2020s). Regarding the study in general: The cohort included three men and a couple of women between 18 and 49 years of age. For each donor, CD4 naive and CD4 memory were each given three plates, CD8 naive was given two plates, and CD8 memory was given one plate. To estimate repertoire size and how much clonotypes are shared between individuals, the study performed deep sequencing of blood TCR repertoires from a few healthy adults. Libraries were prepared and TCR repertoires were sequenced by different laboratories using diverse techniques, in order to increase sequencing depth and limit assay-specific biases. Each donor's leukapheresis produced roughly between roughly 0.85 and 9.5 billion PBMCs.

CD8 naive samples consisted of CD45RO-negative cells that were positively selected for CCR7, yielding a CD45RA+CCR7+ population without TemRA cells. The donors were healthy, HIV-negative adults with no recently reported acute infections or vaccinations. All donors were Caucasian adults living in Nashville, Tennessee, USA. Blood was obtained by leukapheresis, after which PBMCs were separated by Ficoll-Histopaque density gradient centrifugation and cryopreserved in liquid nitrogen vapor phase. Purity and quantity of every magnetically sorted T cell population were checked by analytical flow cytometry. Genomic DNA was isolated from each sorted fraction and quantified by UV absorbance on a Nanodrop 2000c. Paper-wide results and their limitations: Based on pairwise subsampling, the degree of clonotype sharing among donors was expected to be affected by sequencing depth. Naive subsets generally had larger estimated clonotype richness than memory subsets. Only blood was sampled, and tissue TCR repertoires likely differ from those in blood. When a few donors were compared, the shared fraction of clonotypes was around 5% for naive CD4, around 3.5% for naive CD8, roughly 2.5% for memory CD4, and roughly 0.4% for memory CD8. The small number of donors limited the genetic and exposure-history diversity represented. Clonotypes shared by all four sorted-subset donors showed higher generation probabilities than non-shared clonotypes. Rarefaction of sorted-subset datasets indicated incomplete sequencing despite the large sequencing depth.

TCR CDR3 regions were amplified from genomic DNA by multiplex PCR using the deep immunoSEQ assay. Extracted genomic DNA from each cell subset was distributed evenly across all wells of several immunoSEQ 96-well plates, and each plate was treated as a replicate. For sorted subsets, 150 to 250 ng of genomic DNA, equivalent to 25,000 to 30,000 T cell genomes, went into each replicate PCR. The purified libraries were quantified using a Qubit 3.0 fluorometer, sized with a Bioanalyzer 2100, and then quantified again using the KAPA Library Quantification kit. A separate single-read 150-cycle Illumina NextSeq 550 flow cell was used to sequence each immunoSEQ 96-well plate. The authors' pipeline ran thus. Because only junctional sequences without quality scores were contained in the immunoSEQ output, filtering matching that applied to full-length reads could not be performed. To assign V/J genes and CDR3, sequences were annotated against IMGT germline references using PyIR, a Python wrapper for IgBLAST v1.9. Reads were filtered out if the reads had weak V/J assignments (E-value above 1e-6), no CDR3, stop codons, out-of-frame junctions, or ambiguous translated residues. V3J clonotypes were defined by identical inferred V gene, J gene, and CDR3 amino acid sequence. The percentage overlap between two repertoires was calculated by dividing the number of shared unique clonotypes by the size of the smaller repertoire. Repertoire richness was assessed with RTK rarefaction, the Chao1 estimator, and Recon v2.1 estimates of unobserved clonotypes. Generation probabilities were computed with OLGA for all TCRbeta clonotypes obtained by the gDNA method from several donors. In TCRdb, the immuneACCESS table is reduced to in-frame sequences with V and J assigned. These tables do not hold every clone; where another copy was compared, an unresolved V gene accounts for under half, and the others remain unexplained. The V and J calls and clone size were taken over from that table, and D and trimming were inferred from the DNA. The sample table holds 2 million or so clones, of which 85% to 95% were seen once. Around 1.1% of the sample is in the top ten clones.

Including the terminal cysteine and phenylalanine, the CDR3 comprises 13 residues. Only CDR3 DNA remains: 39 bases, in frame from the first base. V lost 3 bases and J lost 6 bases, and the count of bases not matched to a germline gene is 2. Per the germline V gene, SGHRS is the CDR1 and YFSETQ is the CDR2. Turning to this clone: Its antigen is unknown. Base qualities were left out, and no much larger clone turns up one base away. Other DNA sequences in this sample translate to the same CDR3.

The sample consisted of naive CD8+ T cells sorted from blood. According to the study, the label for this sample's cell subset or site signals: CD45RA+CCR7+. This TCR was sampled from a man younger than 35 in good health. The V gene is TRBV5-1 and the J gene is TRBJ1-2; TRBD1 fits 10 bases in the junction. The DNA sequence reads TGCGCCAGCAGCTCCGGACAGGGGGATGGCTACACCTTC. This yields the protein CASSSGQGDGYTF.